This TCR beta chain was sequenced during a study of blood T cell repertoires in COVID-19. Sequencing used immunoSEQ multiplex PCR; TCRdb keeps in-frame clones, though not all of them. The table shows roughly 440,000 clones, with about 87% occurring only once. The CDR3 sequence is 12 residues long. The V gene lost 7 bases and the J gene lost 5 bases, with 11 bases spanning the gap. In germline, CDR1 is LNHDA, CDR2 SQIVND (reference sequence). This clonotype was sampled from a woman in her fifties or sixties with COVID-19, enrolled during active disease. V gene TRBV19 combines with J gene TRBJ1-2; D remains ambiguous. Sequencing was performed on peripheral blood. Written as DNA, the CDR3 is TGTGCCAGTAATACGGCCGGGTATGGCTACACCTTC. The encoded protein is CASNTAGYGYTF.